The 21 T cell receptor beta chains below were found in one sample sequenced in a study of T cells after yellow fever vaccination. TCRdb fed the 5' RACE reads into MiXCR, producing one record per CDR3 protein. The sample carries 500,000 to 650,000 distinct CDR3 sequences, approximately 16% recorded once. This sample comprised PBMCs, obtained roughly 5 days after the first yellow fever vaccination. These receptors were obtained from a man aged 18 to 29 who received the YFV17D yellow fever vaccine.

This sequence joins TRBV11-2 and TRBJ1-4; weak D call: TRBD1 (5 bases). Germline V lookup: CDR1 SGHAT, CDR2 FQNNGV. The ends were cut back, 5 bases at V and 1 base at J, with 17 bases in the middle. The CDR3 is 17 residues long. The CDR3 sequence: CASSPLRGQGTNEKLFF. The CDR3 DNA is TGTGCCAGCAGCCCACTCCGTGGGCAGGGAACTAATGAAAAACTGTTTTTT. Full variable domain (outside the CDR3, taken from reference TRBV11-2 and TRBJ1-4): EAGVAQSPRYKIIEKRQSVAFWCNPISGHATLYWYQQILGQGPKLLIQFQNNGVVDDSQLPKDRFSAERLKGVDSTLKIQPAKLEDSAVYLCASSPLRGQGTNEKLFFGSGTQLSVL.

This chain connects TRBV29-1 to TRBJ1-1; D is ambiguous. The CDR3 covers 12 residues. Looked up from germline, CDR1 is SQVTM and CDR2 is ANQGSEA. The ends were cut back, 7 bases at V and 8 bases at J, with 17 bases in the middle. In DNA, the CDR3 is TGCAGCGGCCTAGGTGGTGTCACAGAAGCTTTCTTT. This codes for CSGLGGVTEAFF.

CDR3 sequence (DNA): TGCGCCAGCAGCTTGAAGGGGTCAAGCTCCTACAATGAGCAGTTCTTC. This gives the protein CASSLKGSSSYNEQFF. The chain employs TRBV5-1 and TRBJ2-1, with D perhaps matching TRBD1 (5 bases). The V end lost 1 base, the J end lost 0 bases, and 11 bases lay between the germline ends. Germline V gene sequence: CDR1 SGHRS, CDR2 YFSETQ. The CDR3 sequence is 16 residues long.

The chain has TRBV4-2 and TRBJ2-3; 8 nucleotides line up with TRBD2. J was trimmed by 4 bases and V by 1 base; bases with no gene match: 10. In germline, CDR1 is LGHNA, CDR2 YNFKEQ. CDR3 length equals 17 residues. The DNA for the CDR3 is TGTGCCAGCAGCCAAGGGGTGGCGGGGGGTAGGTCAGATACGCAGTATTTT. Translation gives CASSQGVAGGRSDTQYF.

This clonotype showed up just a few times. The genes are TRBV25-1 and TRBJ2-2, with TRBD1 as a possible D gene (6 bases). The CDR3 sequence is 14 residues long. The germline V gene encodes CDR1 MGHDK and CDR2 SYGVNS. Trimming stripped 5 bases from V and 5 bases from J, with 12 bases between. Here the CDR3 DNA reads TGTGCCAGCAGTCACAGGGCTGGGACCGGGGAGCTGTTTTTT. Translated: CASSHRAGTGELFF.

This CDR3 is CASSEQGARTEAFF. Written as DNA, the CDR3 is TGCGCCAGCAGCGAGCAGGGGGCGCGAACTGAAGCTTTCTTT. The rearrangement links TRBV5-1 to TRBJ1-1, with 8 bases aligning to TRBD1. The V gene end was trimmed by 4 bases and the J gene end by 5 bases; junction bases not matched to a gene: 7. Germline V CDR1 and CDR2: SGHRS, YFSETQ. This CDR3 spans 14 amino acids. Based on the CDR3 plus reference TRBV5-1 and TRBJ1-1, the full variable domain is KAGVTQTPRYLIKTRGQQVTLSCSPISGHRSVSWYQQTPGQGLQFLFEYFSETQRNKGNFPGRFSGRQFSNSRSEMNVSTLELGDSALYLCASSEQGARTEAFFGQGTRLTVV.

The chain has TRBV7-9 and TRBJ1-4; perhaps TRBD1 as D (5 bases). Trimming removed 3 bases at V and 8 bases at J, with 7 bases between. Per the germline V gene, CDR1 is SEHNR and CDR2 is FQNEAQ (reference sequence). This CDR3 has 12 amino acids. The CDR3 DNA sequence: TGTGCCAGCAGCTTTGGGGACGAAAAACTGTTTTTT. It encodes CASSFGDEKLFF.

This sequence joins TRBV5-1 and TRBJ2-7; TRBD1 agrees at 10 bases. Unmatched junction bases numbered 5, after V lost 0 bases and J lost 5 bases. Germline assignment: CDR1 SGHRS and CDR2 YFSETQ. CDR3 length equals 15 residues. CDR3 residues: CASSLADRGGDEQYF. The DNA of the CDR3 is TGCGCCAGCAGCTTGGCGGACAGGGGGGGAGACGAGCAGTACTTC. The full variable domain, in which reference TRBV5-1 and TRBJ2-7 provide the parts outside the CDR3, is KAGVTQTPRYLIKTRGQQVTLSCSPISGHRSVSWYQQTPGQGLQFLFEYFSETQRNKGNFPGRFSGRQFSNSRSEMNVSTLELGDSALYLCASSLADRGGDEQYFGPGTRLTVT.

Here the CDR3 reads CASSPQQGGKLFF. The CDR3 region has the DNA TGTGCCAGTAGTCCCCAACAGGGTGGAAAACTGTTTTTT. V is TRBV19 and J is TRBJ1-4, with a possible D match to TRBD1 (6 bases). This CDR3 spans 13 amino acids. V was trimmed by 5 bases and J by 10 bases, leaving 14 bases between them. CDR1 LNHDA and CDR2 SQIVND come from the germline V gene (reference sequence).

The chain joins TRBV11-3 to TRBJ2-2; no clear D. Germline CDR1 SGHNT, CDR2 YENEEA. V was clipped by 0 bases and J by 8 bases, with 13 bases between them. CDR3 length equals 15 residues. This chain's CDR3 is CASSLDRRVAGELFF. The DNA of the CDR3 is TGTGCCAGCAGCTTAGATCGAAGGGTTGCAGGGGAGCTGTTTTTT. Based on the CDR3 plus reference TRBV11-3 and TRBJ2-2, the full variable domain is EAGVVQSPRYKIIEKKQPVAFWCNPISGHNTLYWYLQNLGQGPELLIRYENEEAVDDSQLPKDRFSAERLKGVDSTLKIQPAELGDSAVYLCASSLDRRVAGELFFGEGSRLTVL.

In its sample, this clonotype was seen a few times. This chain connects TRBV4-1 to TRBJ2-7; tentative D call: TRBD1 (5 bases). Germline V gene data show CDR1 as MGHRA and CDR2 as YSYEKL. The CDR3 length is 13 residues. The V and J ends lost 3 bases and 3 bases respectively, with 9 bases between them. CDR3 residues: CASSQPDSYEQYF. Written as DNA, the CDR3 is TGCGCCAGCAGCCAGCCCGACAGCTACGAGCAGTACTTC.

V and J are TRBV15 and TRBJ2-3; D unclear. Germline CDR1 LNHNV, CDR2 YYDKDF (reference sequence). V was trimmed by 0 bases and J by 9 bases, leaving 7 bases between them. The CDR3 loop spans 12 amino acids. The CDR3 loop is CATSRDPRTQYF. In DNA form, the CDR3 reads TGTGCCACCAGCAGAGATCCTCGGACGCAGTATTTT.

The chain carries TRBV4-1 and TRBJ2-7; 7 bases align to TRBD1. CDR1 MGHRA and CDR2 YSYEKL come from the germline V gene. The CDR3 is 15 residues long. The V gene end was trimmed by 3 bases and the J gene end by 5 bases; junction bases not matched to a gene: 10. CDR3 loop: CASSQNRDRADEQYF. The DNA for the CDR3 is TGCGCCAGCAGCCAGAATCGAGACAGGGCTGACGAGCAGTACTTC.

Only a few counts were recorded for this clonotype. V is TRBV5-1 and J is TRBJ2-1; perhaps TRBD1 as D (6 bases). CDR1 and CDR2 from the germline V gene are SGHRS and YFSETQ. The CDR3 extends over 15 amino acids. Trimming shortened V by 4 bases and J by 3 bases, and 14 bases separated the two germline ends. CDR3 DNA: TGCGCCAGCAGCCGGGACACCAAACTCTACAATGAGCAGTTCTTC. It encodes CASSRDTKLYNEQFF.

The CDR3 DNA sequence: TGTGCCAGCAGCCCGGACTATTGGCAAGAGACCCAGTACTTC. This sequence encodes CASSPDYWQETQYF. The V call is TRBV6-1, the J call TRBJ2-5; tentatively, D is TRBD2 (6 bases). The V end lost 6 bases, the J end lost 2 bases, and 13 bases lay between the germline ends. Germline-derived CDR1 and CDR2 are MNHNS and SASEGT. This CDR3 is 14 amino acids long.

This clonotype has more than one count but fewer than ten. V gene TRBV30 combines with J gene TRBJ2-1; 8 nucleotides agree with TRBD2. The V gene end was trimmed by 0 bases and the J gene end by 4 bases; junction bases not matched to a gene: 8. CDR1 is GTSNPN, CDR2 SVGIG, per germline (reference sequence). The CDR3 runs 16 residues. This chain's CDR3 is CAWSVRGGYLYNEQFF. CDR3 nucleotide sequence: TGTGCCTGGAGTGTCCGGGGGGGGTACTTATACAATGAGCAGTTCTTC.

This clonotype was observed a few times. V is TRBV12-3 or TRBV12-4 and J is TRBJ2-5; D is perhaps TRBD2 (6 bases). V was cut by 4 bases and J by 3 bases, with 12 bases left in between. The CDR3 runs 14 residues. The CDR3 coding sequence is TGTGCCAGCAGTTGGAGCGGAGGGAAAGAGACCCAGTACTTC. Residues: CASSWSGGKETQYF.

This clonotype came up a few times. The V and J genes are TRBV29-1 and TRBJ2-5; a possible D gene is TRBD2 (6 bases). V was clipped by 4 bases and J by 5 bases, with 17 bases between them. CDR1 is SQVTM, CDR2 ANQGSEA, per germline. The length of the CDR3 is 14 residues. CDR3 residues: CSVVRGGTIETQYF. As DNA, the CDR3 is TGCAGCGTTGTTCGGGGAGGTACGATCGAGACCCAGTACTTC.

This chain joins TRBV27 and TRBJ2-5; D may be TRBD1 (6 bases). The V gene's germline CDR1 is MNHEY and CDR2 SMNVEV (reference sequence). Trimming took off 5 bases at V and 2 bases at J, with 12 bases between the two ends. CDR3 length: 14 amino acids. CDR3 coding DNA: TGTGCCAGCAGTACCCGACAGGAACAAGAGACCCAGTACTTC. Translated, it gives CASSTRQEQETQYF.

The chain employs TRBV4-3 and TRBJ2-7, with 8 positions matching TRBD1. The germline gives CDR1 LGHNA, CDR2 YSLEER. The CDR3 sequence is 15 residues long. With V trimmed by 1 base and J by 3 bases, 5 bases remained unmatched. As DNA, the CDR3 is TGCGCCAGCAGCCAAGCGGACAGGGTGTACTACGAGCAGTACTTC. It encodes CASSQADRVYYEQYF.

The genes are TRBV5-1 and TRBJ2-5; D is undetermined. The length of the CDR3 is 14 residues. The germline V gene encodes CDR1 SGHRS and CDR2 YFSETQ. Trimming removed 4 bases from V and 5 bases from J, with 15 bases in between. CDR3 sequence reads: CASSLGSGWETQYF. The CDR3 DNA reads as TGCGCCAGCAGCCTAGGATCCGGTTGGGAGACCCAGTACTTC. Full variable domain (remainder filled in from reference TRBV5-1 and TRBJ2-5): KAGVTQTPRYLIKTRGQQVTLSCSPISGHRSVSWYQQTPGQGLQFLFEYFSETQRNKGNFPGRFSGRQFSNSRSEMNVSTLELGDSALYLCASSLGSGWETQYFGPGTRLLVL.